This T cell receptor beta chain derives from a study of blood T cell repertoires in COVID-19. Measured with immunoSEQ multiplex PCR; TCRdb has only the in-frame clones, and not every one. The table includes roughly 41,000 clones, 87% detected once. CDR1 is SGHTA, CDR2 FQGNSA, per germline. The V end lost 0 bases, the J end lost 6 bases, and 8 bases lay between the germline ends. The CDR3 has 13 amino acids. This TCR came from a human donor in a cohort sampled during active COVID-19. Sequencing used peripheral blood. The chain joins TRBV7-2 to TRBJ1-2; D is ambiguous. The CDR3 is CASSLAVSDGYTF. The CDR3 region has the DNA TGTGCCAGCAGCTTAGCAGTATCGGATGGCTACACCTTC.